The 32 T cell receptor beta chains reported below all come from one sample, sequenced in a study of cytomegalovirus exposure and HLA in healthy donors. With 60 Vbeta and 13 Jbeta primers, the PCR was carried out. Assay used: immunoSEQ multiplex PCR; TCRdb lists only in-frame clones, some missing. The table includes about 140,000 clones, roughly 78% detected once. The sequenced sample consisted of PBMCs. The receptor set was obtained from a man younger than 45 in good health.

The V gene is TRBV28, the J gene TRBJ2-1; 7 bases map to TRBD2. V was pared by 3 bases and J by 1 base, with 12 bases of the junction left unmatched. Germline CDR1 reads MDHEN; CDR2 reads SYDVKM. The CDR3 totals 18 residues. CDR3 in DNA: TGTGCCAGCAGTTTGAACAGCCTGGCGGGAGTTTCCTACAATGAGCAGTTCTTC. It translates to CASSLNSLAGVSYNEQFF. Full variable domain (missing parts from reference TRBV28 and TRBJ2-1): DVKVTQSSRYLVKRTGEKVFLECVQDMDHENMFWYRQDPGLGLRLIYFSYDVKMKEKGDIPEGYSVSREKKERFSLILESASTNQTSMYLCASSLNSLAGVSYNEQFFGPGTRLTVL.

This rearrangement joins TRBV30 to TRBJ1-4, with a possible D match to TRBD1 (6 bases). Germline loops: CDR1 GTSNPN, CDR2 SVGIG (reference sequence). Trimming took off 3 bases at V and 7 bases at J, with 21 bases between the two ends. This CDR3 is 16 amino acids long. Here the CDR3 DNA reads TGTGCCTGGAGAATTAACAGGGAAGAATATGGTGAAAAACTGTTTTTT. As protein: CAWRINREEYGEKLFF.

The J gene is TRBJ2-3, the V gene TRBV5-1, with D possibly TRBD2 on 6 matching bases. V was shortened by 4 bases and J by 0 bases, with 12 bases between the two germline ends. Germline CDR1 reads SGHRS; CDR2 reads YFSETQ. This CDR3 is built from 15 residues. Here the CDR3 DNA reads TGCGCCAGCAGCGCCCTAGCGTCTAGCACAGATACGCAGTATTTT. Its translation: CASSALASSTDTQYF.

The V gene is TRBV5-1, the J gene TRBJ2-1; D is possibly TRBD2 (5 bases). Germline V gene sequence: CDR1 SGHRS, CDR2 YFSETQ. This CDR3 spans 15 amino acids. Trimming removed 4 bases from V and 8 bases from J, with 19 bases in between. The CDR3 coding sequence is TGCGCCAGCAGCCTCCAGGCCGAGGGCTTCGATGAGCAGTTCTTC. It is translated as CASSLQAEGFDEQFF.

The chain carries TRBV5-1 and TRBJ2-5, with D possibly TRBD1 on 6 matching bases. Trimming shortened V by 7 bases and J by 3 bases, and 13 bases separated the two germline ends. CDR1 is SGHRS and CDR2 is YFSETQ in the germline V gene. CDR3 size: 13 residues. CDR3 loop: CASCLNREETQYF. In DNA, the CDR3 is TGCGCCAGCTGCCTCAACAGGGAAGAGACCCAGTACTTC.

The chain recombines TRBV27 with TRBJ2-1; 7 bases line up with TRBD2. The junction had 3 bases not matched to a gene; V was cut back by 4 bases and J by 0 bases. The CDR3 has 15 amino acids. The germline CDR1 and CDR2 sequences are MNHEY and SMNVEV (reference sequence). This CDR3 is CASSSGLDSYNEQFF. The CDR3 DNA is TGTGCCAGCAGTTCTGGACTAGACTCCTACAATGAGCAGTTCTTC.

The chain recombines TRBV7-6 with TRBJ2-1; no clear D. There are 13 residues in the CDR3. Trimming stripped 0 bases from V and 4 bases from J, with 4 bases between. In germline, CDR1 is SGHVS, CDR2 FNYEAQ. CDR3 DNA sequence: TGTGCCAGCAGCTTAGCCAGTTACAATGAGCAGTTCTTC. Residues: CASSLASYNEQFF.

The chain employs TRBV6-5 and TRBJ2-7, with TRBD2 identical over 8 bases. The V gene end was trimmed by 9 bases and the J gene end by 4 bases; junction bases not matched to a gene: 11. Germline V gives CDR1 MNHEY, CDR2 SVGAGI. The CDR3 has 14 residues. CDR3 residues: CASARTSLGYEQYF. The CDR3 region has the DNA TGTGCCAGTGCACGGACTAGCCTGGGGTACGAGCAGTACTTC.

The chain carries TRBV30 and TRBJ1-4; unclear D gene. The CDR3 contains 14 residues. The germline gives CDR1 GTSNPN, CDR2 SVGIG (reference sequence). V lost 1 base to trimming and J lost 8 bases, with 14 bases between them. The DNA for the CDR3 is TGTGCCTGGAGTGAGGAGGGTTTAAGGGAAAAACTGTTTTTT. Its translation: CAWSEEGLREKLFF. Looking up the rest from reference TRBV30 and TRBJ1-4 gives the full variable domain: SQTIHQWPATLVQPVGSPLSLECTVEGTSNPNLYWYRQAAGRGLQLLFYSVGIGQISSEVPQNLSASRPQDRQFILSSKKLLLSDSGFYLCAWSEEGLREKLFFGSGTQLSVL.

The V and J genes are TRBV28 and TRBJ2-3; 9 nucleotides align to TRBD2. The junction had 6 bases not matched to a gene; V was cut back by 6 bases and J by 5 bases. The length of the CDR3 is 14 residues. Germline assignment: CDR1 MDHEN and CDR2 SYDVKM. The CDR3 nucleotides read TGTGCCAGCAGGTTGGCGGGAGGGGTAGATACGCAGTATTTT. It translates to CASRLAGGVDTQYF.

The chain uses TRBV6-4 and TRBJ1-1; D might be TRBD1 (6 bases). The CDR3 contains 14 residues. Per the germline V gene, CDR1 is MRHNA and CDR2 is SNTAGT. Trimming cost V 4 bases and J 5 bases, with 14 bases left between them. The CDR3 here is CASSAQGGGTEAFF. CDR3 sequence (DNA): TGTGCCAGCAGTGCCCAAGGGGGGGGGACTGAAGCTTTCTTT.

The J gene is TRBJ1-3, the V gene TRBV4-1; perhaps TRBD1 as D (5 bases). Germline V gene sequence: CDR1 MGHRA, CDR2 YSYEKL. The CDR3 totals 17 residues. The V and J ends lost 2 bases and 0 bases respectively, with 14 bases between them. The CDR3 region is CASSQPWAGRSGNTIYF. The DNA for the CDR3 is TGCGCCAGCAGCCAACCTTGGGCAGGGCGCTCTGGAAACACCATATATTTT.

The chain links TRBV11-2 to TRBJ2-1; tentative D call: TRBD2 (5 bases). The CDR3 consists of 16 residues. The germline V and J ends were trimmed by 4 bases and 0 bases, with 13 bases remaining between them. Germline loops: CDR1 SGHAT, CDR2 FQNNGV. CDR3 DNA sequence: TGTGCCAGCAGCTGGGCGGGTACTAGCTCCTACAATGAGCAGTTCTTC. It codes for CASSWAGTSSYNEQFF. Using reference TRBV11-2 and TRBJ2-1 for the parts outside the CDR3, the full variable domain is EAGVAQSPRYKIIEKRQSVAFWCNPISGHATLYWYQQILGQGPKLLIQFQNNGVVDDSQLPKDRFSAERLKGVDSTLKIQPAKLEDSAVYLCASSWAGTSSYNEQFFGPGTRLTVL.

This rearrangement joins TRBV29-1 to TRBJ2-3; D is perhaps TRBD2 (6 bases). V lost 7 bases and J lost 2, with 13 bases in between. CDR3 length: 13 residues. Germline CDR1 SQVTM, CDR2 ANQGSEA. CDR3 in DNA: TGCAGCGGTGAGTGGAGGGTCACAGATACGCAGTATTTT. The encoded protein is CSGEWRVTDTQYF.

This chain joins TRBV28 and TRBJ1-1, with 9 nucleotides matching TRBD1. The V gene end was trimmed by 5 bases and the J gene end by 0 bases; junction bases not matched to a gene: 4. Germline CDR1 is MDHEN and CDR2 is SYDVKM. The length of the CDR3 is 15 residues. CDR3 region: CASSTGTGMNTEAFF. CDR3 in DNA: TGTGCCAGCAGTACTGGGACAGGGATGAACACTGAAGCTTTCTTT.

This chain joins TRBV7-9 and TRBJ1-5; D uncertain. This CDR3 contains 13 residues. V was trimmed by 1 base and J by 6 bases, leaving 7 bases between them. CDR1 is SEHNR, CDR2 FQNEAQ, per germline (reference sequence). In nucleotides, the CDR3 is TGTGCCAGCAGCTTAGGCAGCGGTCAGCCCCAGCATTTT. Translated, it gives CASSLGSGQPQHF.

This clone was detected only once. The chain is built from TRBV6-6 and TRBJ2-1, with a possible D match to TRBD2 (6 bases). V was shortened by 5 bases and J by 0 bases, with 8 bases between the two germline ends. The CDR3 has 14 amino acids. Per germline, CDR1 MNHNY and CDR2 SVGAGI (reference sequence). In nucleotides, the CDR3 is TGTGCCAGCAGTCTAGCGTTCTCCTACAATGAGCAGTTCTTC. Its translation: CASSLAFSYNEQFF.

The chain couples TRBV7-9 to TRBJ2-7; possibly TRBD1 for D (5 bases). This CDR3 is 12 amino acids long. The germline V gene encodes CDR1 SEHNR and CDR2 FQNEAQ (reference sequence). The V end lost 5 bases, the J end lost 3 bases, and 8 bases lay between the germline ends. The CDR3 sequence is CASSRTGYEQYF. The DNA for the CDR3 is TGTGCCAGCAGCCGAACAGGCTACGAGCAGTACTTC.

The chain links TRBV6-4 to TRBJ2-1; 9 bases fit TRBD2. Germline V lookup: CDR1 MRHNA, CDR2 SNTAGT. V gave up 0 bases and J gave up 2 bases; unmatched junction bases: 5. CDR3 size: 17 residues. CDR3 sequence: CASSDSVAGATYNEQFF. The CDR3 region has the DNA TGTGCCAGCAGTGACTCAGTAGCGGGAGCTACCTACAATGAGCAGTTCTTC.

This rearrangement joins TRBV15 to TRBJ2-5; D might be TRBD2 (6 bases). Trimming stripped 5 bases from V and 2 bases from J, with 15 bases between. Germline CDR1 LNHNV, CDR2 YYDKDF (reference sequence). The length of the CDR3 is 15 residues. CDR3 loop: CATSPPGLSQETQYF. For the CDR3, the DNA is TGTGCCACCAGCCCACCGGGACTTTCGCAAGAGACCCAGTACTTC.

V gene TRBV19 combines with J gene TRBJ2-7, with 9 positions matching TRBD2. The junction had 4 bases not matched to a gene; V was cut back by 2 bases and J by 2 bases. CDR3 length: 15 amino acids. CDR1 is LNHDA and CDR2 is SQIVND in the germline V gene (reference sequence). CDR3 sequence: CASSISASGAYEQYF. CDR3 coding DNA: TGTGCCAGTAGTATATCGGCTAGCGGGGCCTACGAGCAGTACTTC.

This chain uses TRBV7-2 with TRBJ2-1; the D gene is possibly TRBD2 (5 bases). This CDR3 is built from 14 residues. Germline loops: CDR1 SGHTA, CDR2 FQGNSA. With 6 bases removed from V and 5 bases from J, the gap between germline ends came to 14 bases. CDR3 coding DNA: TGTGCCAGCAGACGACCGACTACCCACAATGAGCAGTTCTTC. This encodes CASRRPTTHNEQFF.

V usage is TRBV18 and J usage is TRBJ2-5; D gene unclear. The germline CDR1 and CDR2 sequences are KGHSH and LQKENI. The CDR3 consists of 12 residues. V was clipped by 3 bases and J by 1 base, with 3 bases between them. This chain's CDR3 is CASSPVQETQYF. The CDR3 DNA reads as TGTGCCAGCTCACCCGTCCAAGAGACCCAGTACTTC.

V gene TRBV6-5 combines with J gene TRBJ1-5, with a weak D call TRBD1 (5 bases). Germline CDR1 reads MNHEY; CDR2 reads SVGAGI. The length of the CDR3 is 14 residues. The V end was cut by 2 bases, the J end by 5 bases, with 10 bases between. In DNA form, the CDR3 reads TGTGCCAGCAGTTACGCCGGGGGTGATCAGCCCCAGCATTTT. This translates into CASSYAGGDQPQHF.

The V gene is TRBV4-1, the J gene TRBJ2-7; 7 nucleotides align to TRBD2. The CDR3 has 15 residues. The germline CDR1 and CDR2 sequences are MGHRA and YSYEKL. Trimming at V came to 3 bases and at J to 2 bases, leaving 7 bases not matched to a gene. The DNA of the CDR3 is TGCGCCAGCAGCCAGCCGGGAGGAGCCCCCTACGAGCAGTACTTC. Encoded protein: CASSQPGGAPYEQYF.

The J gene is TRBJ1-5, the V gene TRBV7-2; D not resolved. The CDR3 consists of 13 residues. The V and J ends lost 5 bases and 6 bases respectively, with 11 bases between them. Per germline, CDR1 SGHTA and CDR2 FQGNSA. Here the CDR3 DNA reads TGTGCCAGCAGCCCACAGCCCGGTCAGCCCCAGCATTTT. As protein: CASSPQPGQPQHF.

In the case of this clone: A junction end diverges from the germline sequence, so it may reflect a read error. The same CDR3 also results from other DNA sequences found in this sample. The rearrangement links TRBV27 to TRBJ2-7; 9 bases fit TRBD1. CDR3 size: 14 residues. Per the germline V gene, CDR1 is MNHEY and CDR2 is SMNVEV (reference sequence). CDR3 nucleotide sequence: TGCGCCAGCAGTGTGGGGACAGGGCCCCACGAGCAGTACTTC. Residues: CASSVGTGPHEQYF.

This clone was detected a few times. The rearrangement joins TRBV6-5 to TRBJ2-2, with a tentative D call TRBD2 (6 bases). The V end was cut by 6 bases, the J end by 11 bases, with 19 bases between. The CDR3 totals 14 residues. Germline CDR1 reads MNHEY; CDR2 reads SVGAGI. The CDR3 sequence is CASSNPGGFGELFF. Written as DNA, the CDR3 is TGTGCCAGCAGCAATCCCGGGGGATTTGGAGAGCTGTTTTTT.

The chain joins TRBV7-8 to TRBJ1-2; D perhaps matches TRBD1 (5 bases). V lost 2 bases to trimming and J lost 8 bases, with 18 bases between them. The CDR3 has 15 residues. CDR1 and CDR2 (germline): SGHVS, FQNEAQ. Here the CDR3 reads CASSLWGGELRGYTF. The DNA of the CDR3 is TGTGCCAGCAGCTTATGGGGGGGAGAACTTCGGGGCTACACCTTC.

This clone was seen more than once but under ten times. The chain recombines TRBV19 with TRBJ2-5; TRBD1 aligns across 8 bases. CDR1 LNHDA and CDR2 SQIVND come from the germline V gene (reference sequence). Germline trimming cut 7 bases from V and 5 bases from J; bases unmatched to any gene: 6. CDR3 length: 13 amino acids. The CDR3 sequence: CASTWTGSETQYF. The CDR3 DNA follows: TGTGCCAGTACCTGGACAGGGAGTGAGACCCAGTACTTC.

This clone was picked up one time. V usage is TRBV10-2 and J usage is TRBJ2-7, with D perhaps matching TRBD1 (6 bases). Trimming took off 8 bases at V and 3 bases at J, with 14 bases between the two ends. Germline CDR1 is WSHSY and CDR2 is SAAADI. This CDR3 is built from 13 residues. The DNA of the CDR3 is TGCGCCAGCCACCAGGGGTTAGGCTACGAGCAGTACTTC. As protein: CASHQGLGYEQYF.

This clone has just a few counts. This chain links TRBV11-3 with TRBJ2-1, with D unresolved. V was clipped by 5 bases and J by 6 bases, with 14 bases between them. Germline loops: CDR1 SGHNT, CDR2 YENEEA. This CDR3 comprises 14 residues. Here the CDR3 DNA reads TGTGCCAGCAGCCCGACGGGTAGGTTCAATGAGCAGTTCTTC. This translates into CASSPTGRFNEQFF. The variable domain in full, completed from reference TRBV11-3 and TRBJ2-1, reads EAGVVQSPRYKIIEKKQPVAFWCNPISGHNTLYWYLQNLGQGPELLIRYENEEAVDDSQLPKDRFSAERLKGVDSTLKIQPAELGDSAVYLCASSPTGRFNEQFFGPGTRLTVL.